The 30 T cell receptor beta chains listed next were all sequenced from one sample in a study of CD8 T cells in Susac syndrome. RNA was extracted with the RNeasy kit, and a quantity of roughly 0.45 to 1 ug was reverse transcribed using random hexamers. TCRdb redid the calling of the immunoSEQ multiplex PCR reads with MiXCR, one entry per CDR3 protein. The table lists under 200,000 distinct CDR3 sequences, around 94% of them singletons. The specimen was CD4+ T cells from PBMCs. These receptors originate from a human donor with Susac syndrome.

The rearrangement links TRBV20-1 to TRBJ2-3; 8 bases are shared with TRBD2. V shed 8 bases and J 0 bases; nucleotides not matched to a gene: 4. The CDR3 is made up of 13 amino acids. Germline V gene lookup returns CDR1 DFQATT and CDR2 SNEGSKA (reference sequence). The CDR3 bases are TGCAGTCCGGTAGCGGGGAGCACAGATACGCAGTATTTT. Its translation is CSPVAGSTDTQYF.

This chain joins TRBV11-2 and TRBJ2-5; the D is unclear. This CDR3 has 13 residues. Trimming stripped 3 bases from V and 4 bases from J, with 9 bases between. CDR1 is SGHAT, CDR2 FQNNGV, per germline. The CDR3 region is CASSFNGRETQYF. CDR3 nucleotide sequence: TGTGCCAGCAGCTTCAACGGAAGAGAGACCCAGTACTTC.

The chain's CDR3 is CASSEWASGGTETQYF. The CDR3 DNA reads as TGTGCCAGCAGTGAATGGGCTAGCGGGGGTACGGAGACCCAGTACTTC. The chain employs TRBV2 and TRBJ2-5, with TRBD2 identical over 10 bases. This CDR3 is built from 16 residues. Germline V gives CDR1 SNHLY, CDR2 FYNNEI. V lost 2 bases, J lost 5 bases, and 8 bases stayed unmatched.

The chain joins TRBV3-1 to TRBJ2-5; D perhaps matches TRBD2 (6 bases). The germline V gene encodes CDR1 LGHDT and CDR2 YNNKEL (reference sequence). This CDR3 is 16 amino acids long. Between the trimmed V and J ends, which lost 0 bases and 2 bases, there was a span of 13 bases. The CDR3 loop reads CASSQDIGRGQETQYF. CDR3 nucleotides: TGTGCCAGCAGCCAAGATATCGGGCGGGGTCAAGAGACCCAGTACTTC.

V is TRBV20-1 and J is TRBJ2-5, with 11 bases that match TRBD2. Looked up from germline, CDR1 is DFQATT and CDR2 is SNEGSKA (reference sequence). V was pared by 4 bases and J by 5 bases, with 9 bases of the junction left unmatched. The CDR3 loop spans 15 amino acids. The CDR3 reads CSAMASGGPMETQYF. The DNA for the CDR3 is TGCAGTGCTATGGCTAGCGGGGGGCCGATGGAGACCCAGTACTTC.

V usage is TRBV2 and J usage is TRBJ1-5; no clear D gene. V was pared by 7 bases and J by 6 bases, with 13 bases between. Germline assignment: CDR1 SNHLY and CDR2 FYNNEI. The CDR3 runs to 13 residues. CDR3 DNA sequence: TGTGCCAGCAACCCCGCTGGAGGTCAGCCCCAGCATTTT. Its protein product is CASNPAGGQPQHF.

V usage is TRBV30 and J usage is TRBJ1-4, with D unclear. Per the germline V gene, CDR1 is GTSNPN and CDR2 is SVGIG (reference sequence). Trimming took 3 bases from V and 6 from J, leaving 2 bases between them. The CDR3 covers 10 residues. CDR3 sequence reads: CAWSHEKLFF. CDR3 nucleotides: TGTGCCTGGAGCCATGAAAAACTGTTTTTT.

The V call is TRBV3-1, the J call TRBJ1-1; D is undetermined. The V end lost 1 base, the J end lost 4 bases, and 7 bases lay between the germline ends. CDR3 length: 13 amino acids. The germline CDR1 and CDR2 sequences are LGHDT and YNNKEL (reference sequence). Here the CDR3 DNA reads TGTGCCAGCAGCCAAGTCGACGGCACTGAAGCTTTCTTT. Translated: CASSQVDGTEAFF.

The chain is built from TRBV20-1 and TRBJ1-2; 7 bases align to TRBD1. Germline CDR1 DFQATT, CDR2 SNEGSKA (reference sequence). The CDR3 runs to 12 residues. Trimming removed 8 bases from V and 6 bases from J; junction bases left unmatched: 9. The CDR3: CSPREGANGYTF. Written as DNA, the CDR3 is TGCAGTCCCAGGGAGGGGGCAAATGGCTACACCTTC.

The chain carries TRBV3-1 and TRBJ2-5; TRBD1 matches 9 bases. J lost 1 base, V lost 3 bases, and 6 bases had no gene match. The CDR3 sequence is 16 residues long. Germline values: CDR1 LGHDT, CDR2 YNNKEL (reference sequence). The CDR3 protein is CASSQIYRGLQETQYF. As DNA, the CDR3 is TGTGCCAGCAGCCAGATTTACAGGGGGCTCCAAGAGACCCAGTACTTC.

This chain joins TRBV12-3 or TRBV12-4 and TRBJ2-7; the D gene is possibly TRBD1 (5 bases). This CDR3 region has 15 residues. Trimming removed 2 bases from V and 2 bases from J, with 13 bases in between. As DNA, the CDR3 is TGTGCCAGCAGTTTAAAACCAGGGATCCCCTACGAGCAGTACTTC. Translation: CASSLKPGIPYEQYF.

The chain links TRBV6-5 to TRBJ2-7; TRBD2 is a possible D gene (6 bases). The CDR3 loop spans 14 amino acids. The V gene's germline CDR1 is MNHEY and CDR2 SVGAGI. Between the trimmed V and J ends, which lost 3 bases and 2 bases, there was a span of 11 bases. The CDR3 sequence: CASSYKEGPYEQYF. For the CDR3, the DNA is TGTGCCAGCAGTTATAAGGAGGGCCCCTACGAGCAGTACTTC.

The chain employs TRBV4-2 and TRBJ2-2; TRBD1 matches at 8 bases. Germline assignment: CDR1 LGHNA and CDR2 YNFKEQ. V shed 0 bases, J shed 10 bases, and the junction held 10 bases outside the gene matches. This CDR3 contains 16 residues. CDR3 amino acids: CASSQDFTDRGPELFF. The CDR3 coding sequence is TGTGCCAGCAGCCAAGATTTTACTGACAGGGGCCCGGAGCTGTTTTTT.

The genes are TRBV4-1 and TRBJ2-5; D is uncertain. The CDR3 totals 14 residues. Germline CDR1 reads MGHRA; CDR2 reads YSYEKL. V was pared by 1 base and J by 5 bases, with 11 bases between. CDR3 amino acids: CASSQVGLGETQYF. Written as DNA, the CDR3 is TGCGCCAGCAGCCAAGTTGGTCTAGGGGAGACCCAGTACTTC.

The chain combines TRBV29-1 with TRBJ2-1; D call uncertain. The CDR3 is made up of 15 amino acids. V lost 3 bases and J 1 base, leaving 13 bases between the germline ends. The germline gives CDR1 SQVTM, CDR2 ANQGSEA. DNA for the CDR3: TGCAGCGTTGACTTCCATAAGGGTTCCTACAATGAGCAGTTCTTC. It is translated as CSVDFHKGSYNEQFF.

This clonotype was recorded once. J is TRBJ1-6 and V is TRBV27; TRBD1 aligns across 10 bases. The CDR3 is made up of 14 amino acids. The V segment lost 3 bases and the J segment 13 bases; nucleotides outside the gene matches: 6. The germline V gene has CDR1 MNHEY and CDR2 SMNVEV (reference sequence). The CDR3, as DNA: TGTGCCAGCAGTTTCCGGGACAGGGGCTTTCCCCTCCACTTT. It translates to CASSFRDRGFPLHF.

This CDR3 reads CASSLGVGGNQPQHF. In DNA form, the CDR3 reads TGTGCCAGCAGTTTAGGGGTGGGGGGCAATCAGCCCCAGCATTTT. This rearrangement joins TRBV12-3 or TRBV12-4 to TRBJ1-5; TRBD1 might be the D (5 bases). Trimming pared 1 base from V and 2 bases from J, leaving 9 bases between. The CDR3 length is 15 residues.

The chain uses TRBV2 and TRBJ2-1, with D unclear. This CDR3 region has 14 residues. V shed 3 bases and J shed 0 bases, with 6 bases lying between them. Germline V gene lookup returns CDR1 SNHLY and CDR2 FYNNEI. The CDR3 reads CASSELSSYNEQFF. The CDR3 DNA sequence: TGTGCCAGCAGTGAGCTTAGCTCCTACAATGAGCAGTTCTTC.

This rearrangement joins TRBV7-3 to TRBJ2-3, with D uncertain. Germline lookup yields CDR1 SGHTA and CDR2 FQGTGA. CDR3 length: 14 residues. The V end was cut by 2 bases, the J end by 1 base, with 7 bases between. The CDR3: CASSLGIGTDTQYF. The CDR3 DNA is TGTGCCAGCAGCTTAGGGATAGGCACAGATACGCAGTATTTT.

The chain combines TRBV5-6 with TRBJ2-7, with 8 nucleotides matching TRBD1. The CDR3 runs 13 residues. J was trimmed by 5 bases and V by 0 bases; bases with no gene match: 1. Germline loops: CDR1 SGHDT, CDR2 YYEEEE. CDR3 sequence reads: CASSLVDRDEQYF. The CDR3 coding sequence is TGTGCCAGCAGCTTGGTGGACAGGGACGAGCAGTACTTC.

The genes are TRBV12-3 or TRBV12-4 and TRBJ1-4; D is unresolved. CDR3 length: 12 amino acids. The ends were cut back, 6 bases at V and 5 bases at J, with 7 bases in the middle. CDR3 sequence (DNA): TGTGCCAGCAGGCGACAAAATGAAAAACTGTTTTTT. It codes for CASRRQNEKLFF.

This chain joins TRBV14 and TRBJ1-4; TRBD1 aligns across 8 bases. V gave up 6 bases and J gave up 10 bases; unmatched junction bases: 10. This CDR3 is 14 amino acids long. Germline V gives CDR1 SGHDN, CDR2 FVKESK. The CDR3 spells CASSTGGLVGKLFF. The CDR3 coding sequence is TGTGCCAGCAGTACAGGGGGTTTGGTGGGAAAACTGTTTTTT.

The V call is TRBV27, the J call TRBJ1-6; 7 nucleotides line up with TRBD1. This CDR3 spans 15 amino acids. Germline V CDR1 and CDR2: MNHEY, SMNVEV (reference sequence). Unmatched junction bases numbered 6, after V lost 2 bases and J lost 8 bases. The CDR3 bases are TGTGCCAGCAGTTTAAGCCCAGGGGGTTATTCACCCCTCCACTTT. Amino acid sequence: CASSLSPGGYSPLHF.

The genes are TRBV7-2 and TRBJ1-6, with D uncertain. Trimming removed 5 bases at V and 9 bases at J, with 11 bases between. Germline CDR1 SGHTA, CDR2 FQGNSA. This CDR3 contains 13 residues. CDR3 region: CASSPEPISPLHF. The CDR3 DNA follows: TGTGCCAGCAGCCCCGAACCTATTTCACCCCTCCACTTT.

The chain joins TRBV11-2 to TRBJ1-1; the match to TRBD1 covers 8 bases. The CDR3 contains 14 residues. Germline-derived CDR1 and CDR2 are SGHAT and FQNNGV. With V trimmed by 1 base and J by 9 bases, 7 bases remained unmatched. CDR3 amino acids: CASSLGPSGGKAFF. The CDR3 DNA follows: TGTGCCAGCAGCTTAGGTCCGTCAGGGGGCAAAGCTTTCTTT.

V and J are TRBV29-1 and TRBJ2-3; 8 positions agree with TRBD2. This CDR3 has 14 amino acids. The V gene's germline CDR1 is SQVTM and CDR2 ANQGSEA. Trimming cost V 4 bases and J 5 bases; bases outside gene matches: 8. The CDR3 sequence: CSVAAGALGDTQYF. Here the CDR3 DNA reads TGCAGCGTTGCAGCGGGGGCCCTCGGAGATACGCAGTATTTT.

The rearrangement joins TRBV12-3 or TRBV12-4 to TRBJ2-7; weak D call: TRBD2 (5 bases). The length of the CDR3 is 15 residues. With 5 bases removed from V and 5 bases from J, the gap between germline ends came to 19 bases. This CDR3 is CASSRADLSVDEQYF. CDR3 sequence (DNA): TGTGCCAGCAGTCGTGCGGACTTATCTGTTGACGAGCAGTACTTC.

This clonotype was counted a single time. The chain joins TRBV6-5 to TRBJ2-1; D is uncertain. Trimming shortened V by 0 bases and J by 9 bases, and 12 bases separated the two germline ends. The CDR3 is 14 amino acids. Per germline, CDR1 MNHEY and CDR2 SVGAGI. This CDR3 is CASSYSAKWPEQFF. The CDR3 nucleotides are TGTGCCAGCAGTTACTCCGCCAAGTGGCCTGAGCAGTTCTTC.

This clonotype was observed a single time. This chain's CDR3 is CASSRDRNTGELFF. The CDR3 region has the DNA TGTGCCAGCAGCCGGGACAGGAACACCGGGGAGCTGTTTTTT. J is TRBJ2-2 and V is TRBV7-8; the match to TRBD1 covers 7 bases. CDR3 size: 14 residues. V lost 5 bases to trimming and J lost 1 base; unmatched junction nucleotides: 1. The germline gives CDR1 SGHVS, CDR2 FQNEAQ.

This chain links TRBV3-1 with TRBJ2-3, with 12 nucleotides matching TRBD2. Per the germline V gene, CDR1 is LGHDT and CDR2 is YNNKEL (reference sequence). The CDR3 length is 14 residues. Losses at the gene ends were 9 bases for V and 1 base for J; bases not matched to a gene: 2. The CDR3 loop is CASRLAGGTDTQYF. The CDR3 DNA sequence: TGTGCCAGTCGACTAGCGGGGGGCACAGATACGCAGTATTTT.